Below, 27 T cell receptor beta chains from the same sample are listed, as sequenced in a study of T cells in Graves' hyperthyroidism and ophthalmopathy. From RNA transcripts, TCR beta CDR3 regions were amplified. The HTBI primer set was used in a first-round RT-PCR of the TCR CDR3. TCRdb fed the multiplex PCR reads into MiXCR, producing one record per CDR3 protein. The table lists 450,000 to 700,000 distinct CDR3 sequences, around 42% of them singletons. Sequencing used peripheral blood or thyroid tissue (not recorded which). Receptors originate from a woman in her late teens or twenties with Graves' hyperthyroidism.

At least ten counts were recorded for this clonotype. V and J are TRBV7-2 and TRBJ1-3; weak D call: TRBD1 (6 bases). CDR3 size: 17 residues. The V end lost 2 bases, the J end lost 2 bases, and 16 bases lay between the germline ends. Germline CDR1 is SGHTA and CDR2 is FQGNSA. CDR3 protein: CASSLKGGRITGNTIYF. In DNA, the CDR3 is TGTGCCAGCAGCTTAAAGGGGGGCAGGATAACTGGAAACACCATATATTTT.

V gene TRBV19 combines with J gene TRBJ1-1, with 7 bases aligning to TRBD1. Germline CDR1 is LNHDA and CDR2 is SQIVND (reference sequence). Trimming removed 4 bases from V and 5 bases from J; junction bases left unmatched: 13. This CDR3 spans 16 amino acids. CDR3 protein: CASSSQGGLLGTEAFF. CDR3 nucleotide sequence: TGTGCCAGTAGTAGCCAGGGGGGTCTCTTGGGGACTGAAGCTTTCTTT.

The rearrangement links TRBV15 to TRBJ1-2, with D maybe TRBD1 (6 bases). The CDR3 is 13 amino acids. Germline V CDR1 and CDR2: LNHNV, YYDKDF (reference sequence). Trimming stripped 0 bases from V and 8 bases from J, with 10 bases between. CDR3 sequence reads: CATSRDQGKGYTF. The DNA for the CDR3 is TGTGCCACCAGCAGAGATCAGGGGAAGGGCTACACCTTC.

The chain couples TRBV30 to TRBJ1-2; D gene uncertain. From germline, CDR1 is GTSNPN and CDR2 SVGIG (reference sequence). V was shortened by 0 bases and J by 6 bases, with 11 bases between the two germline ends. This CDR3 is built from 13 residues. The CDR3 coding sequence is TGTGCCTGGAGTGTAGCGGGTTTAGATGGCTACACCTTC. Residues: CAWSVAGLDGYTF.

The rearrangement links TRBV7-3 to TRBJ2-5, with D perhaps matching TRBD2 (5 bases). V lost 5 bases, J lost 2 bases, and 24 bases lay in between. The length of the CDR3 is 18 residues. Per the germline V gene, CDR1 is SGHTA and CDR2 is FQGTGA. The CDR3 nucleotides read TGTGCCAGCAGCCCTGACACCGGGGAGCGAGGAATACAAGAGACCCAGTACTTC. This sequence encodes CASSPDTGERGIQETQYF.

The sample holds many counts of this clonotype. This chain joins TRBV29-1 and TRBJ1-6; the D gene is possibly TRBD1 (5 bases). Germline loops: CDR1 SQVTM, CDR2 ANQGSEA. Deletions cut 7 bases from V and 9 bases from J, with 19 bases between. The CDR3 is made up of 14 amino acids. The CDR3 DNA follows: TGCAGCGCTTTGGAGGTAGAAGGGGTTTCACCCCTCCACTTT. Its protein is CSALEVEGVSPLHF.

This clonotype was picked up many times. The V gene is TRBV7-9, the J gene TRBJ2-2; D uncertain. Germline V gene sequence: CDR1 SEHNR, CDR2 FQNEAQ (reference sequence). Trimming removed 3 bases from V and 6 bases from J, with 8 bases in between. The CDR3 loop spans 13 amino acids. CDR3 loop: CASSFGDPGELFF. CDR3 in DNA: TGTGCCAGCAGCTTTGGTGATCCCGGGGAGCTGTTTTTT.

The CDR3 nucleotides are TGCAGTGCTCTGGACAGGGTGAAGTATGGCTACACCTTC. Translation gives CSALDRVKYGYTF. The chain carries TRBV20-1 and TRBJ1-2, with 8 bases lining up with TRBD1. CDR3 length: 13 amino acids. Germline loops: CDR1 DFQATT, CDR2 SNEGSKA (reference sequence). Trimming cost V 5 bases and J 5 bases; bases outside gene matches: 7.

This sequence joins TRBV10-3 and TRBJ2-5; a possible D gene is TRBD2 (5 bases). Germline CDR1 is ENHRY and CDR2 is SYGVKD. The CDR3 extends over 16 amino acids. The V and J ends lost 5 bases and 6 bases respectively, with 22 bases between them. CDR3 in amino acids: CAISRGPTSHRKTQYF. For the CDR3, the DNA is TGTGCCATCAGTCGCGGGCCGACTTCACACCGAAAGACCCAGTACTTC.

This clonotype was seen at least ten times. The V call is TRBV20-1, the J call TRBJ1-5; D gene unclear. Trimming took 4 bases from V and 0 from J, leaving 13 bases between them. The CDR3 is made up of 15 amino acids. Germline CDR1 DFQATT, CDR2 SNEGSKA (reference sequence). CDR3 in amino acids: CSANRQAYSNQPQHF. DNA of the CDR3: TGCAGTGCTAACAGACAAGCTTATAGCAATCAGCCCCAGCATTTT.

The gene calls are TRBV5-4 and TRBJ2-7, with 12 bases aligning to TRBD2. V shed 3 bases and J 4 bases; nucleotides not matched to a gene: 5. The length of the CDR3 is 15 residues. Germline lookup yields CDR1 SGHNT and CDR2 YYREEE (reference sequence). CDR3 DNA sequence: TGTGCCAGCAGCTGGCTAGCGGGAGGGGCTTACGAGCAGTACTTC. Its translation: CASSWLAGGAYEQYF.

The rearrangement links TRBV29-1 to TRBJ1-1, with a weak D call TRBD1 (5 bases). V was clipped by 6 bases and J by 3 bases, with 14 bases between them. The CDR3 has 13 amino acids. Germline CDR1 is SQVTM and CDR2 is ANQGSEA. CDR3 residues: CSVQGRSYTEAFF. The CDR3 coding sequence is TGCAGCGTCCAGGGTCGGTCCTACACTGAAGCTTTCTTT.

This clonotype was seen repeatedly, ten times or more. This rearrangement joins TRBV20-1 to TRBJ2-7; TRBD2 agrees at 12 bases. The CDR3 loop spans 14 amino acids. V lost 6 bases to trimming and J lost 3 bases; unmatched junction nucleotides: 6. Germline V gene data show CDR1 as DFQATT and CDR2 as SNEGSKA (reference sequence). The CDR3: CSAYLTSGSYEQYF. CDR3 DNA: TGCAGTGCCTACTTGACTAGCGGGAGCTACGAGCAGTACTTC.

V is TRBV10-3 and J is TRBJ2-5; 7 bases are shared with TRBD2. J gave up 1 base and V 3 bases, and 8 bases lay outside the gene matches. Germline CDR1 and CDR2: ENHRY and SYGVKD. There are 16 residues in the CDR3. The CDR3 DNA reads as TGTGCCATCAGTGATCCGGGGGGTAGGTCCCAAGAGACCCAGTACTTC. Residues: CAISDPGGRSQETQYF.

This clonotype was found many times. This sequence joins TRBV24-1 and TRBJ2-7; TRBD2 aligns across 15 bases. Germline V gene data show CDR1 as KGHDR and CDR2 as SFDVKD. The CDR3 covers 19 residues. Losses at the gene ends were 4 bases for V and 9 bases for J; bases not matched to a gene: 18. The CDR3 reads CATSDASGLAGGSAGGQYF. CDR3 sequence (DNA): TGTGCCACCAGTGACGCCTCGGGACTAGCGGGAGGCTCGGCCGGAGGGCAGTACTTC.

Concerning this clonotype itself: A much larger clone lies one base from this, so it may be a read error. The chain has TRBV6-2 or TRBV6-3 and TRBJ2-5; 7 bases agree with TRBD2. Germline V gene lookup returns CDR1 MNHEY and CDR2 SVGEGT. The CDR3 extends over 11 amino acids. The trim removed 10 bases at V and 9 bases at J, leaving 8 bases unmatched. CDR3 DNA sequence: TGTGCCACCAAGCGGGATGGGTCCCAGTACTTC. Protein: CATKRDGSQYF.

This clonotype was seen many times. The gene calls are TRBV5-1 and TRBJ1-1, with 9 bases matching TRBD1. Germline V lookup: CDR1 SGHRS, CDR2 YFSETQ. V shed 7 bases, J shed 3 bases, and the junction held 7 bases outside the gene matches. The CDR3 consists of 14 residues. CDR3 nucleotides: TGCGCCAGCGGAGGGGGACAGGGTTACACTGAAGCTTTCTTT. It yields the protein CASGGGQGYTEAFF. The complete variable domain, with remaining parts taken from reference TRBV5-1 and TRBJ1-1, reads KAGVTQTPRYLIKTRGQQVTLSCSPISGHRSVSWYQQTPGQGLQFLFEYFSETQRNKGNFPGRFSGRQFSNSRSEMNVSTLELGDSALYLCASGGGQGYTEAFFGQGTRLTVV.

This clonotype was observed a handful of times. This may arise from a read error, as a much more abundant clone is one base away. The chain carries TRBV13 and TRBJ2-5; either TRBD1 or TRBD2 may fit D (6 bases each). CDR1 is PRHDT and CDR2 is FYEKMQ in the germline V gene (reference sequence). The CDR3 is made up of 16 amino acids. DNA for the CDR3: TGTGCCAGCAGCGTAGGGGGTGGAGGGTGGGGAGCGACCCAGTACTTC. This translates into CASSVGGGGWGATQYF.

At least ten counts were recorded for this clonotype. This chain joins TRBV4-2 and TRBJ1-3; D might be TRBD1 (6 bases). CDR1 and CDR2 from the germline V gene are LGHNA and YNFKEQ. The V end was cut by 4 bases, the J end by 2 bases, with 12 bases between. This CDR3 has 15 residues. The CDR3 loop reads CASSREQGPGNTIYF. The CDR3 nucleotides are TGTGCCAGCAGCCGAGAACAGGGTCCTGGAAACACCATATATTTT.

The chain has TRBV7-8 and TRBJ2-1; 10 positions match TRBD2. Germline V gene lookup returns CDR1 SGHVS and CDR2 FQNEAQ. Trimming at V came to 5 bases and at J to 7 bases, leaving 14 bases not matched to a gene. This CDR3 has 17 amino acids. CDR3 bases: TGTGCCAGCAGCCAAGATCCTCAGCGGGAGGGCTCAAATGAGCAGTTCTTC. It is translated as CASSQDPQREGSNEQFF. Looking up the rest from reference TRBV7-8 and TRBJ2-1 gives the full variable domain: GAGVSQSPRYKVAKRGQDVALRCDPISGHVSLFWYQQALGQGPEFLTYFQNEAQLDKSGLPSDRFFAERPEGSVSTLKIQRTQQEDSAVYLCASSQDPQREGSNEQFFGPGTRLTVL.

At least ten counts were recorded for this clonotype. This chain uses TRBV13 with TRBJ1-3; 7 bases align to TRBD1. The germline CDR1 and CDR2 sequences are PRHDT and FYEKMQ (reference sequence). The CDR3 runs to 15 residues. V was pared by 5 bases and J by 3 bases, with 7 bases of the junction left unmatched. In DNA form, the CDR3 reads TGTGCCAGCAGCCAACAGGGGTATTTTGGAAACACCATATATTTT. Its translation is CASSQQGYFGNTIYF.

This clonotype was found many times. The chain has TRBV12-3 or TRBV12-4 and TRBJ1-5; 8 bases fit TRBD1. CDR3 length equals 15 residues. Trimming took 6 bases from V and 4 from J; bases not matched to a gene: 8. CDR3 amino acids: CASSLGQAPNQPQHF. For the CDR3, the DNA is TGTGCCAGCAGCTTGGGACAGGCCCCAAATCAGCCCCAGCATTTT.

This clonotype appeared many times. The V and J genes are TRBV4-2 and TRBJ1-3, with D uncertain. Between the trimmed V and J ends, which lost 0 bases and 4 bases, there was a span of 13 bases. Per the germline V gene, CDR1 is LGHNA and CDR2 is YNFKEQ. The CDR3 contains 16 residues. The CDR3 reads CASSQEGGRVGNTIYF. CDR3 DNA: TGTGCCAGCAGCCAAGAAGGAGGGAGGGTAGGAAACACCATATATTTT.

This clonotype was seen repeatedly, ten times or more. The chain employs TRBV7-9 and TRBJ2-2; D is uncertain. Germline lookup yields CDR1 SEHNR and CDR2 FQNEAQ (reference sequence). The CDR3 runs to 13 residues. V gave up 6 bases and J gave up 5 bases, with 10 bases separating them. CDR3 nucleotides: TGTGCCAGCAGTCAGACCCAGACCGGGGAGCTGTTTTTT. Its protein product is CASSQTQTGELFF. The full variable domain, rest sourced from reference TRBV7-9 and TRBJ2-2, is DTGVSQNPRHKITKRGQNVTFRCDPISEHNRLYWYRQTLGQGPEFLTYFQNEAQLEKSRLLSDRFSAERPKGSFSTLEIQRTEQGDSAMYLCASSQTQTGELFFGEGSRLTVL.

The V call is TRBV25-1, the J call TRBJ2-7, with TRBD1 identical over 9 bases. The CDR3 has 12 residues. The germline CDR1 and CDR2 sequences are MGHDK and SYGVNS. V was pared by 10 bases and J by 5 bases, with 6 bases of the junction left unmatched. CDR3 residues: CATGDRANEQYF. Here the CDR3 DNA reads TGTGCCACCGGGGACAGGGCAAACGAGCAGTACTTC.

There are many counts of this clonotype. The DNA of the CDR3 is TGCAGCGTTGCAAGGGGGGACTATGGCTACACCTTC. Protein product: CSVARGDYGYTF. V is TRBV29-1 and J is TRBJ1-2; tentative D call: TRBD1 (6 bases). Deletions cut 4 bases from V and 3 bases from J, with 9 bases between. Germline assignment: CDR1 SQVTM and CDR2 ANQGSEA. This CDR3 spans 12 amino acids.

Worth noting for this clonotype: A much larger clone differs from this one at a single base, so this may be a read error. The chain has TRBV10-3 and TRBJ2-5; D is ambiguous. Germline CDR1 ENHRY, CDR2 SYGVKD. The CDR3 loop spans 14 amino acids. The CDR3 nucleotides read TGTGCCAGCAGTGAATACGGCAACCCAGAGACCCAGTACTTC. Translated: CASSEYGNPETQYF.